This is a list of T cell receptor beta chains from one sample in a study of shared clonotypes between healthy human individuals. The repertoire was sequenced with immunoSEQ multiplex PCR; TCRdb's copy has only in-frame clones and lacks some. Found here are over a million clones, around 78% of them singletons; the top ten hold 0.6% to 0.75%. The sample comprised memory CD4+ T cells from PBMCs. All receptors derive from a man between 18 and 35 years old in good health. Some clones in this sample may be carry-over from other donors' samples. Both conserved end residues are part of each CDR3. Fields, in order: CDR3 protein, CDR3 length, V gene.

CASSSADRLPREQYF	15	TRBV6-5
CASSSGQWNAYF	12	TRBV28
CASRGTADNGYTF	13	TRBV2
CASSGQGMNTEAFF	14	TRBV10-3
CSVEVSRDTEAFF	13	TRBV29-1
CASSLAGAINEQFF	14	TRBV27
CASSSSLPGNQPQHF	15	TRBV7-9
CASSENRDRGIQPQHF	16	TRBV21-1
CASREGGANTEAFF	14	TRBV6-1
CASSEILGGRQPQHF	15	TRBV6-1
CASSLGFSYEQYF	13	TRBV7-3
CASSPPALETQYF	13	TRBV18
CASREGPSRNPQHF	14	TRBV28
CASSFGTTNTGELFF	15	TRBV28
CASSQGVGETQYF	13	TRBV7-2
CASSYSGEQYF	11	TRBV6-5
CASSLIMWGNTEAFF	15	TRBV11-2
CASSYAGPTGEQYF	14	TRBV6-5
CASSLGQQPNYGYTF	15	TRBV7-9
CASSRVPTGQMNTEAFF	17	TRBV21-1
CASSESTSYGYTF	13	TRBV6-1
CASSATPRGTQYF	13	TRBV2
CARGGLAGETYEQYF	15	TRBV14
CASSLGPATNTEAFF	15	TRBV7-9
CASSFNPDSEGTNYGYTF	18	TRBV7-8
CASSPGGYNEQFF	13	TRBV5-5
CASSYSTQYQETQYF	15	TRBV6-5
CASGLALNQPQHF	13	TRBV6-6
CASSLAGDPYNEQFF	15	TRBV7-2
CASSLGHLNTIYF	13	TRBV4-2
CASSPGWQETQYF	13	TRBV5-1
CASSEEIWVDSATDTQYF	18	TRBV2
CAWSDYLYGLNEKLFF	16	TRBV30
CASSSSPAGGPGEQYF	16	TRBV7-7
CASSQAGSSPYEQYF	15	TRBV4-1
CASSEVASSTDTQYF	15	TRBV25-1
CASSDGTGSDTQYF	14	TRBV10-1
CASSPPGGRVYEQYF	15	TRBV28
CASMVGEGAGGYTF	14	TRBV27
CAWSVRNGEQFF	12	TRBV30
CASQKAGNIQYF	12	TRBV28
CASTSREGYGYTF	13	TRBV19
CATSRGASGRVNEQFF	16	TRBV15
CASSPSGRAREQYF	14	TRBV7-6
CASSFYGTRRNEQFF	15	TRBV7-6
CAGRRNEQFF	10	TRBV5-1
CASSPRAGGEKLFF	14	TRBV7-7